Many counts were recorded for the clone carrying this TCR beta chain. Antigen: not known. Germline CDR1 reads SGHVS; CDR2 reads FNYEAQ. The germline V and J ends were trimmed by 7 bases and 8 bases, with 14 bases remaining between them. This CDR3 has 13 residues. TCRdb reprocessed the 5' RACE reads via MiXCR and lists one record per CDR3 protein. The sample consists of a few hundred thousand distinct CDR3 sequences, 4.1% of them appearing once. This sample is part of a study of T cells after yellow fever vaccination. Study findings and constraints: The secondary response was weaker, and its peak arrived faster, on day 5 versus 15.

The sequences come from PBMCs, collected 5 days after the yellow fever booster vaccination. The rearrangement links TRBV7-6 to TRBJ1-4; D uncertain. This clonotype was sampled from a man in his late teens or twenties who received the YFV17D yellow fever vaccine. This chain's CDR3 is CASTPGYGEKLFF. The CDR3 DNA follows: TGTGCCAGCACCCCGGGTTATGGGGAAAAACTGTTTTTT.